Listed here is a single TCR beta chain. V was cut by 6 bases and J by 2 bases, with 8 bases left in between. Germline V CDR1 and CDR2: DFQATT, SNEGSKA (reference sequence). CDR3 size: 11 residues. Assay: immunoSEQ multiplex PCR; the TCRdb copy retains only in-frame clones and omits some. Of 85,000 to 100,000 clones listed, around 80% are singletons. The record originates from a study of blood T cell repertoires in COVID-19. This TCR derives from a man aged 45-65 years who had recovered from COVID-19. The chain employs TRBV20-1 and TRBJ2-7; no firm D call. The source material was peripheral blood. CDR3 bases: TGCAGTGCCATAACACCCTACGAGCAGTACTTC. Protein: CSAITPYEQYF.